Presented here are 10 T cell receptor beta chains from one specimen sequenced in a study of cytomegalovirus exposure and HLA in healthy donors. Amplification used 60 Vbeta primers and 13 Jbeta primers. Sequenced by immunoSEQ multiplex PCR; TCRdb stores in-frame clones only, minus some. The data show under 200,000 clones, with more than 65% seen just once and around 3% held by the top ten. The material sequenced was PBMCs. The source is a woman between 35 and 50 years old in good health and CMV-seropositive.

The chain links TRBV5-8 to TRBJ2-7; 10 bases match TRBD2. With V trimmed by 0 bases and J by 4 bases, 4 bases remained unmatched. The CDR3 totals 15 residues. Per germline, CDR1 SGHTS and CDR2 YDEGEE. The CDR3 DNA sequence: TGTGCCAGCAGCTTGGGGACTAGCGGAAATTACGAGCAGTACTTC. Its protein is CASSLGTSGNYEQYF.

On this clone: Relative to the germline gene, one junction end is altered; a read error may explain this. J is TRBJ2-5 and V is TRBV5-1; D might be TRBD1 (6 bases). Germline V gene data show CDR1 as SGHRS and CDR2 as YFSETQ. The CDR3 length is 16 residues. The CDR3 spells CASSSRPGTPKEIQYF. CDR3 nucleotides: TGCGCCAGCAGCTCGAGGCCCGGGACACCGAAAGAGATCCAGTACTTC. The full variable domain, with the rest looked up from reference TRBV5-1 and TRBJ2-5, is KAGVTQTPRYLIKTRGQQVTLSCSPISGHRSVSWYQQTPGQGLQFLFEYFSETQRNKGNFPGRFSGRQFSNSRSEMNVSTLELGDSALYLCASSSRPGTPKEIQYFGPGTRLLVL.

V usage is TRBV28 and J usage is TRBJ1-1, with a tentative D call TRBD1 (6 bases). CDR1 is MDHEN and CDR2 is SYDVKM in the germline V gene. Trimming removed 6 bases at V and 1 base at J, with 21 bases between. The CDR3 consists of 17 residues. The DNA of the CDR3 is TGTGCCAGCAGCCCCGTACACGGGGGGGCGCAGAACACTGAAGCTTTCTTT. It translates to CASSPVHGGAQNTEAFF. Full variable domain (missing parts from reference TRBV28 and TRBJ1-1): DVKVTQSSRYLVKRTGEKVFLECVQDMDHENMFWYRQDPGLGLRLIYFSYDVKMKEKGDIPEGYSVSREKKERFSLILESASTNQTSMYLCASSPVHGGAQNTEAFFGQGTRLTVV.

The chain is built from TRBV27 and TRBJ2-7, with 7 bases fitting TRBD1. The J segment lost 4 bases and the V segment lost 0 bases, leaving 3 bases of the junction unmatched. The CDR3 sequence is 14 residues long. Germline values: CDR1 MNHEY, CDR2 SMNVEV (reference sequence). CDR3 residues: CASSLSGGSYEQYF. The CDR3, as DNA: TGTGCCAGCAGTTTATCAGGGGGCAGTTACGAGCAGTACTTC.

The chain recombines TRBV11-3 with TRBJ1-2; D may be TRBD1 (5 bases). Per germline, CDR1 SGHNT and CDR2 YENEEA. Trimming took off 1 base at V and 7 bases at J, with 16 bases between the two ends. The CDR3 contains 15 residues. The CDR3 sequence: CASSLVVGDGVGYTF. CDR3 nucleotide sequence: TGTGCCAGCAGCTTAGTGGTAGGGGATGGGGTTGGCTACACCTTC.

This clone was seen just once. DNA for the CDR3: TGCGCCAGCAGCTTGGAGGCTAGCGGGAGGGACATTCAGTACTTC. Its protein product is CASSLEASGRDIQYF. V is TRBV5-1 and J is TRBJ2-4; 12 nucleotides agree with TRBD2. Germline-derived CDR1 and CDR2 are SGHRS and YFSETQ. The CDR3 runs 15 residues. V lost 0 bases, J lost 8 bases, and 3 bases stayed unmatched.

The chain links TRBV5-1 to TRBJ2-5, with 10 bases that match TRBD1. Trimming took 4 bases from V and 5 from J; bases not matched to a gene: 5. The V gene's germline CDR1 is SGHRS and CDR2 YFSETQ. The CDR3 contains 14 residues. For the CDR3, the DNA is TGCGCCAGCAGCCGCGCGGACAGGGGGGAGACCCAGTACTTC. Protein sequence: CASSRADRGETQYF.

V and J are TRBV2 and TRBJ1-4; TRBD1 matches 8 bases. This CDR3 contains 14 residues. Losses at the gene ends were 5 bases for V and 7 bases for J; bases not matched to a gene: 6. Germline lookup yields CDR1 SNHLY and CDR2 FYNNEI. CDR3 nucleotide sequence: TGTGCCAGCAGTCGCAGGGGGCAGATTGAAAAACTGTTTTTT. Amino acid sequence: CASSRRGQIEKLFF.

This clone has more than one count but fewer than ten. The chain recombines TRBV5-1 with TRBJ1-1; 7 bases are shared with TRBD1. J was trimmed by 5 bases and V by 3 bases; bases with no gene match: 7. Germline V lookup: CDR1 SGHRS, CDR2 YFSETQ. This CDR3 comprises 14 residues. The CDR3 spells CASSSQGGKTEAFF. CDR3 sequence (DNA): TGCGCCAGCAGCTCTCAGGGGGGTAAAACTGAAGCTTTCTTT.

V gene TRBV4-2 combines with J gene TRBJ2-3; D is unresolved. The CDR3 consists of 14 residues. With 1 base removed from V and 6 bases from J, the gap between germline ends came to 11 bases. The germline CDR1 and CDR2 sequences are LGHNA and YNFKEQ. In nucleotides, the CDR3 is TGTGCCAGCAGCCAAGTCCCAACAGCTGATACGCAGTATTTT. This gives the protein CASSQVPTADTQYF.